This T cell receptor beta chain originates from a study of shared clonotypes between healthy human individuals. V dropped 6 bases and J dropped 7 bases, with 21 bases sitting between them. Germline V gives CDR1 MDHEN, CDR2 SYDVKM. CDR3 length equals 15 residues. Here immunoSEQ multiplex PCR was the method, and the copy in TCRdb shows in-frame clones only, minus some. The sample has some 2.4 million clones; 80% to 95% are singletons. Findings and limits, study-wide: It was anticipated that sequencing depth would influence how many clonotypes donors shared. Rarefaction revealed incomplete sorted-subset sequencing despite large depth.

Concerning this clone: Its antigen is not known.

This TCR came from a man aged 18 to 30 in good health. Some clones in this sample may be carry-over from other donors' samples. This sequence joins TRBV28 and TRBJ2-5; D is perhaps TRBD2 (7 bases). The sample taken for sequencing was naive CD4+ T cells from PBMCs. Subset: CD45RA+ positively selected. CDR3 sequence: CASSPRGGDHRTQYF. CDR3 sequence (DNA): TGTGCCAGCAGCCCTAGGGGGGGGGACCACCGGACCCAGTACTTC.